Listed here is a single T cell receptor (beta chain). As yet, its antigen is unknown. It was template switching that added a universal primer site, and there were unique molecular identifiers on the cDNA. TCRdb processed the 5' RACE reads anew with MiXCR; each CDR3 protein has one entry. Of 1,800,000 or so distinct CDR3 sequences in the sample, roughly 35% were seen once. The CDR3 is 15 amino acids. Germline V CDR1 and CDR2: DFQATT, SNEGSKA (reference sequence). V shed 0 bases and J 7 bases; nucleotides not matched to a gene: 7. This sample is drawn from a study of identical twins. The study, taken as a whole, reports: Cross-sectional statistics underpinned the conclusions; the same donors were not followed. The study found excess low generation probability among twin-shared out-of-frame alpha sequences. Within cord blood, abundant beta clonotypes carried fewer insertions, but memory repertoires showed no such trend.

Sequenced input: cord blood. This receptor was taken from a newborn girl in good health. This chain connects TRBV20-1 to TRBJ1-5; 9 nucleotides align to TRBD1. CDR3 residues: CSARDWGQGDQPQHF. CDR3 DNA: TGCAGTGCTAGAGATTGGGGACAGGGAGACCAGCCCCAGCATTTT.